The entry that follows covers one TCR beta chain sequence. This sample is drawn from a study of cytomegalovirus exposure and HLA in healthy donors. About the study: An analysis done earlier identified 100 million to 140 million unique TCR beta sequences from about 179 million T cells.

60 Vbeta and 13 Jbeta primers were used in PCR. Using immunoSEQ multiplex PCR, the repertoire was profiled, and TCRdb retains in-frame clones only, with some absent. The sample lists some 150,000 clones, roughly three quarters seen once, with approximately 6.3% in the top ten. The V end lost 5 bases, the J end lost 1 base, and 14 bases lay between the germline ends. The germline V gene has CDR1 SGHTA and CDR2 FQGTGA. The CDR3 length is 16 residues. This clonotype was obtained from a woman aged 40-49 years in good health and CMV-seropositive. The J gene is TRBJ2-2, the V gene TRBV7-3; possibly TRBD1 for D (6 bases). Sequencing was done on a sample of PBMCs. CDR3 residues: CASSPYGQLNTGELFF. The CDR3 region has the DNA TGTGCCAGCAGCCCCTACGGACAGTTGAACACCGGGGAGCTGTTTTTT. The full variable domain, completed using reference TRBV7-3 and TRBJ2-2, is GAGVSQTPSNKVTEKGKYVELRCDPISGHTALYWYRQSLGQGPEFLIYFQGTGAADDSGLPNDRFFAVRPEGSVSTLKIQRTERGDSAVYLCASSPYGQLNTGELFFGEGSRLTVL.